These 26 T cell receptor beta chains were sequenced from one sample in a study of blood T cells in healthy people across ages. A J-beta primer mix and a sample-barcoded 5' primer were used in a second PCR of roughly 6 to 11 cycles. TCRdb recomputed calls from the 5' RACE reads with MiXCR, one row per CDR3 protein. The repertoire includes hundreds of thousands of distinct CDR3 sequences, 45% to 60% of them detected once, and approximately 15% sits in the top ten. The sequenced material came from blood. The receptors here all came from a woman at least 80 years old in good health.

The rearrangement uses TRBV29-1 and TRBJ2-1; tentatively, D is TRBD2 (8 bases). V lost 6 bases to trimming and J lost 6 bases, with 21 bases between them. The CDR3 has 15 residues. CDR1 is SQVTM and CDR2 is ANQGSEA in the germline V gene. Here the CDR3 reads CSVIRQGLVSNEQFF. CDR3 nucleotide sequence: TGCAGCGTCATCCGACAGGGACTAGTTTCCAATGAGCAGTTCTTC.

The chain employs TRBV5-1 and TRBJ2-7; D may correspond to TRBD1 or TRBD2 (6 bases each). Judging by the DNA end, TRBJ2-5 fits better; the J call may be wrong. This CDR3 spans 16 amino acids. Germline-derived CDR1 and CDR2 are SGHRS and YFSETQ. CDR3 sequence reads: CASSPAAGEAYKTQYF. The CDR3 coding sequence is TGCGCCAGCAGCCCTGCCGCAGGGGAGGCTTATAAGACCCAGTACTTC.

This clonotype appeared many times. This chain connects TRBV29-1 to TRBJ1-2; D gene unclear. Per the germline V gene, CDR1 is SQVTM and CDR2 is ANQGSEA. The length of the CDR3 is 12 residues. The V and J ends lost 6 bases and 9 bases respectively, with 17 bases between them. Here the CDR3 reads CSVASDSYRYTF. Here the CDR3 DNA reads TGCAGCGTCGCATCAGACTCTTATCGCTACACCTTC.

At least ten counts were recorded for this clonotype. CDR3 nucleotide sequence: TGTGCCAGCAGCTTTGGCGGGACCCCCTCCTACAATGAGCAGTTCTTC. Its translation: CASSFGGTPSYNEQFF. V usage is TRBV7-2 and J usage is TRBJ2-1; the D gene is possibly TRBD2 (6 bases). CDR3 length: 16 amino acids. Trimming stripped 3 bases from V and 0 bases from J, with 12 bases between. Germline CDR1 SGHTA, CDR2 FQGNSA.

This clonotype has just a few counts. This chain joins TRBV20-1 and TRBJ1-1, with D possibly being TRBD1 (5 bases). Germline-derived CDR1 and CDR2 are DFQATT and SNEGSKA (reference sequence). CDR3 length: 18 residues. Trimming removed 3 bases at V and 1 base at J, with 24 bases between. The CDR3 coding sequence is TGCAGTGCTAGCCGAAACCTCCCCGCCCCTAGGGGGAACACTGAAGCTTTCTTT. It yields the protein CSASRNLPAPRGNTEAFF.

In this sample, this clonotype turned up a few times. The chain has TRBV28 and TRBJ1-5; D is unresolved. The germline gives CDR1 MDHEN, CDR2 SYDVKM. Trimming shortened V by 5 bases and J by 3 bases, and 14 bases separated the two germline ends. CDR3 length: 15 amino acids. This CDR3 is CASSGNRVHNQPQHF. The CDR3, as DNA: TGTGCCAGCAGTGGGAACCGGGTCCACAATCAGCCCCAGCATTTT.

This chain uses TRBV20-1 with TRBJ1-2, with D tentatively TRBD1 (5 bases). The CDR3 is 16 residues long. Germline CDR1 and CDR2: DFQATT and SNEGSKA (reference sequence). Trimming left V 5 bases short and J 4 bases short, with 23 bases between. The CDR3, as DNA: TGCAGTGCTGCCACCTCGGGGGGGTCGGTCTCCTATGGCTACACCTTC. Amino acid sequence: CSAATSGGSVSYGYTF.

About this clonotype: A single base separates this from a much larger clone, so it may be a read error. This chain joins TRBV5-1 and TRBJ2-1; 8 bases align to TRBD2. The CDR3 totals 13 residues. CDR1 is SGHRS and CDR2 is YFSETQ in the germline V gene. In DNA form, the CDR3 reads TGCGCCAGTAGACTAGCGAGATACAAGGAGCAGTTCTTC. Protein product: CASRLARYKEQFF.

In this sample, this clonotype turned up a few times. Just one base apart from a much larger clone, this may be a read error. DNA of the CDR3: TGTGCCAGCAGTCTAGCGGGGGGGTACAATGAGCAGTACTTC. It codes for CASSLAGGYNEQYF. The chain joins TRBV12-3 or TRBV12-4 to TRBJ2-1, with 12 bases fitting TRBD2. TRBJ2-7 explains the end of the DNA better; the J call may be wrong. CDR3 size: 14 residues.

This clonotype appeared many times. The rearrangement links TRBV18 to TRBJ2-6; D not certain. Germline V CDR1 and CDR2: KGHSH, LQKENI. Trimming cost V 1 base and J 0 bases, with 16 bases left between them. This CDR3 has 19 residues. This chain's CDR3 is CASSPLSHSLTSGANVLTF. The DNA for the CDR3 is TGTGCCAGCTCACCACTGTCTCATTCCCTCACCTCTGGGGCCAACGTCCTGACTTTC.

The chain has TRBV27 and TRBJ1-2, with D uncertain. Germline lookup yields CDR1 MNHEY and CDR2 SMNVEV (reference sequence). This CDR3 has 14 amino acids. V lost 0 bases, J lost 6 bases, and 11 bases lay in between. The CDR3 DNA reads TGTGCCAGCAGTTTATCGAAGAGGAAAGATGGCTACACCTTC. The encoded protein is CASSLSKRKDGYTF.

This clonotype was observed many times. The chain recombines TRBV28 with TRBJ2-1, with 9 bases matching TRBD2. V lost 3 bases to trimming and J lost 2 bases; unmatched junction nucleotides: 5. This CDR3 region has 16 residues. Germline values: CDR1 MDHEN, CDR2 SYDVKM. The DNA for the CDR3 is TGTGCCAGCAGTTTGGGCGGGGGGGCCACCTACAATGAGCAGTTCTTC. Protein product: CASSLGGGATYNEQFF.

As to this clonotype: Relative to the germline gene, one junction end is altered; a read error may explain this. The chain uses TRBV27 and TRBJ2-1, with D tentatively TRBD1 (6 bases). Germline CDR1 is MNHEY and CDR2 is SMNVEV (reference sequence). This CDR3 contains 13 residues. This CDR3 is CVSSLAGANEQFF. CDR3 coding DNA: TGTGTCAGCAGTTTAGCAGGGGCCAATGAGCAGTTCTTC.

This clonotype has a handful of counts. The V gene is TRBV20-1, the J gene TRBJ1-5, with D possibly matching TRBD1 (6 bases). The CDR3 consists of 16 residues. V was shortened by 4 bases and J by 2 bases, with 18 bases between the two germline ends. The germline V gene has CDR1 DFQATT and CDR2 SNEGSKA (reference sequence). The CDR3 is CSATRYREWGNQPQHF. CDR3 nucleotides: TGCAGTGCTACCCGATACAGGGAATGGGGCAATCAGCCCCAGCATTTT.

About this clonotype: A single base separates this from a much larger clone, so it may be a read error. The V gene is TRBV10-3, the J gene TRBJ2-3, with 9 bases matching TRBD1. The CDR3 sequence is 15 residues long. Germline CDR1 is ENHRY and CDR2 is SYGVKD. The chain's CDR3 is CAISEPGQGRDMQYF. CDR3 bases: TGTGCCATCAGTGAACCGGGACAGGGCAGAGATATGCAGTATTTT.

V and J are TRBV29-1 and TRBJ2-3, with 8 positions matching TRBD1. CDR1 SQVTM and CDR2 ANQGSEA come from the germline V gene. Germline trimming cut 6 bases from V and 2 bases from J; bases unmatched to any gene: 7. This CDR3 contains 14 residues. The CDR3 DNA is TGCAGCGTCGTCAGGGGGCAGATCACAGATACGCAGTATTTT. Its protein product is CSVVRGQITDTQYF.

The genes are TRBV7-2 and TRBJ2-2; 10 bases align to TRBD2. The CDR3 runs to 15 residues. Germline trimming cut 4 bases from V and 1 base from J; bases unmatched to any gene: 0. Germline V lookup: CDR1 SGHTA, CDR2 FQGNSA. CDR3 sequence (DNA): TGTGCCAGCAGCTGGACTAGCGGGAACACCGGGGAGCTGTTTTTT. It specifies CASSWTSGNTGELFF.

This clonotype appeared a single time. One junction end disagrees with the germline gene, perhaps due to a read error. The chain combines TRBV6-2 or TRBV6-3 with TRBJ2-1; D may be TRBD1 (6 bases). Germline V CDR1 and CDR2: MNHEY, SVGEGT. This CDR3 comprises 18 residues. CDR3 amino acids: CASSYYPGTTGFYNEQFF. In nucleotides, the CDR3 is TGTGCCAGCAGCTACTACCCTGGAACAACAGGGTTCTACAATGAGCAGTTCTTC.

This clonotype was counted a few times. J is TRBJ2-1 and V is TRBV7-3, with TRBD1 matching 10 bases. V lost 1 base and J lost 7; bases outside the gene matches: 7. The CDR3 has 16 amino acids. The germline V gene has CDR1 SGHTA and CDR2 FQGTGA. The CDR3 spells CASSLMGDRGWNEQFF. The CDR3 nucleotides read TGTGCCAGCAGCTTAATGGGGGACAGGGGCTGGAATGAGCAGTTCTTC.

This clonotype turned up a few times. This chain's CDR3 is CASSGPGTGSEKLFF. The CDR3 DNA reads as TGTGCCAGCAGCGGTCCCGGGACAGGGTCTGAAAAACTGTTTTTT. The rearrangement joins TRBV3-1 to TRBJ1-4; 9 bases agree with TRBD1. CDR3 length: 15 amino acids. CDR1 is LGHDT and CDR2 is YNNKEL in the germline V gene (reference sequence). V gave up 5 bases and J gave up 7 bases; unmatched junction bases: 8. The whole variable domain, filled in from reference TRBV3-1 and TRBJ1-4, reads DTAVSQTPKYLVTQMGNDKSIKCEQNLGHDTMYWYKQDSKKFLKIMFSYNNKELIINETVPNRFSPKSPDKAHLNLHINSLELGDSAVYFCASSGPGTGSEKLFFGSGTQLSVL.

The CDR3 DNA follows: TGTGCCATCAGTGAGTTTAGCGGGGACTCTGGGGCCAACGTCCTGACTTTC. Encoded protein: CAISEFSGDSGANVLTF. This chain links TRBV10-3 with TRBJ2-6, with 8 bases lining up with TRBD2. CDR1 is ENHRY and CDR2 is SYGVKD in the germline V gene. This CDR3 comprises 17 residues. Trimming at V came to 1 base and at J to 0 bases, leaving 2 bases not matched to a gene.

Comments on this clonotype: A much larger clone lies one base from this, so it may be a read error. The chain carries TRBV29-1 and TRBJ1-2; possibly TRBD1 for D (5 bases). V shed 4 bases and J shed 2 bases, with 11 bases lying between them. Looked up from germline, CDR1 is SQVTM and CDR2 is ANQGSEA. The CDR3 length is 13 residues. As DNA, the CDR3 is TGCAGCGTTGTGAACAGGTGGAACTATGGCTACACCTTC. The encoded protein is CSVVNRWNYGYTF.

This clonotype was counted a single time. The V gene is TRBV12-3 or TRBV12-4, the J gene TRBJ2-5; TRBD2 might be the D (5 bases). The CDR3 loop spans 13 amino acids. Trimming took off 4 bases at V and 4 bases at J, with 10 bases between the two ends. CDR3 sequence reads: CASSWQEAETQYF. In DNA form, the CDR3 reads TGTGCCAGCAGTTGGCAGGAGGCAGAGACCCAGTACTTC.

This clonotype occurred once. The chain has TRBV7-3 and TRBJ2-5, with TRBD2 matching over 9 bases. Germline CDR1 and CDR2: SGHTA and FQGTGA. J lost 1 base, V lost 2 bases, and 5 bases had no gene match. There are 16 residues in the CDR3. The CDR3 coding sequence is TGTGCCAGCAGCTTATCCGGACTAGCGACCCAAGAGACCCAGTACTTC. It yields the protein CASSLSGLATQETQYF.

The genes are TRBV12-3 or TRBV12-4 and TRBJ2-6; D call uncertain. This CDR3 is 13 amino acids long. With 11 bases removed from V and 1 base from J, the gap between germline ends came to 9 bases. This chain's CDR3 is CAVSGSGANVLTF. CDR3 coding DNA: TGTGCCGTCTCAGGTTCTGGGGCCAACGTCCTGACTTTC.

The sample holds many counts of this clonotype. The chain employs TRBV24-1 and TRBJ1-5; TRBD1 agrees at 10 bases. Germline CDR1 is KGHDR and CDR2 is SFDVKD. The V segment lost 4 bases and the J segment 2 bases; nucleotides outside the gene matches: 1. The CDR3 spans 15 residues. In DNA form, the CDR3 reads TGTGCCACCAGTGAAGGGACAGGGGGCAATCAGCCCCAGCATTTT. Protein: CATSEGTGGNQPQHF.